The 14 T cell receptor beta chains in this list originate from one sample, sequenced in a study of Tregs in tolerant kidney transplant recipients. The protocol was immunoSEQ multiplex PCR, while the TCRdb copy is restricted to in-frame clones and leaves out a portion. Of approximately 43,000 clones listed, about 90% are singletons. Specimen: Tregs from blood. The receptors here all came from a human donor in good health.

The rearrangement joins TRBV18 to TRBJ1-1; D remains ambiguous. From germline, CDR1 is KGHSH and CDR2 LQKENI. There are 15 residues in the CDR3. V was pared by 2 bases and J by 4 bases, with 14 bases between. The CDR3 nucleotides read TGTGCCAGCTCACCATCGCAGGCGGATATCACTGAAGCTTTCTTT. Translated: CASSPSQADITEAFF.

The CDR3 loop is CASSSGLARRYEQYF. Here the CDR3 DNA reads TGCGCCAGCAGCTCCGGACTAGCGCGAAGGTACGAGCAGTACTTC. The V gene is TRBV5-1, the J gene TRBJ2-7; 9 bases agree with TRBD2. This CDR3 comprises 15 residues. Germline V gene sequence: CDR1 SGHRS, CDR2 YFSETQ. J lost 4 bases, V lost 3 bases, and 8 bases had no gene match.

About this clone: One end of the junction varies from germline; a read error may be responsible. The V call is TRBV7-7, the J call TRBJ1-4; 7 bases map to TRBD1. CDR3 length equals 13 residues. Germline V gives CDR1 SSHAT, CDR2 FNYEAQ (reference sequence). The CDR3 is CASSMTGTAKLFF. CDR3 sequence (DNA): TGTGCTAGCAGCATGACAGGGACGGCAAAACTGTTTTTT.

The rearrangement uses TRBV19 and TRBJ1-2; tentatively, D is TRBD1 (5 bases). Germline loops: CDR1 LNHDA, CDR2 SQIVND (reference sequence). The germline V and J ends were trimmed by 10 bases and 5 bases, with 17 bases remaining between them. The CDR3 length is 13 residues. In DNA form, the CDR3 reads TGTGCCACCACCATGACAGAACGGTATGGCTACACCTTC. Amino acid sequence: CATTMTERYGYTF.

CDR3 sequence reads: CASSLAGLTGAYGYTF. Written as DNA, the CDR3 is TGTGCCAGCAGCTTAGCAGGTTTAACAGGGGCCTATGGCTACACCTTC. This chain links TRBV7-9 with TRBJ1-2; 7 bases align to TRBD1. The J segment lost 4 bases and the V segment lost 0 bases, leaving 8 bases of the junction unmatched. Germline V gene data show CDR1 as SEHNR and CDR2 as FQNEAQ (reference sequence). This CDR3 has 16 amino acids.

V usage is TRBV2 and J usage is TRBJ2-1; possibly TRBD1 for D (6 bases). The CDR3 length is 15 residues. V lost 3 bases and J lost 3, with 12 bases in between. In germline, CDR1 is SNHLY, CDR2 FYNNEI. CDR3 residues: CASSEGRGGYNEQFF. The CDR3 DNA follows: TGTGCCAGCAGTGAGGGCAGGGGCGGCTACAATGAGCAGTTCTTC.

The CDR3 region has the DNA TGTGCCAGCAGCCTTGACGGACGGGTAACCTACGAGCAGTACTTC. This translates into CASSLDGRVTYEQYF. J is TRBJ2-7 and V is TRBV6-5, with D unclear. Looked up from germline, CDR1 is MNHEY and CDR2 is SVGAGI. The V end was cut by 6 bases, the J end by 2 bases, with 17 bases between. This CDR3 region has 15 residues.

A single count supports this clone. The J gene is TRBJ1-2, the V gene TRBV5-6, with TRBD1 matching 9 bases. The CDR3 runs 15 residues. Germline CDR1 and CDR2: SGHDT and YYEEEE. J lost 8 bases, V lost 0 bases, and 8 bases had no gene match. CDR3 nucleotides: TGTGCCAGCAGCTTGGCCGGGGGACAGGGAAGCGGCTACACCTTC. Its protein is CASSLAGGQGSGYTF.

The chain has TRBV7-9 and TRBJ2-6; the D gene is possibly TRBD1 (6 bases). CDR1 SEHNR and CDR2 FQNEAQ come from the germline V gene (reference sequence). The CDR3 runs to 17 residues. V was cut by 5 bases and J by 4 bases, with 18 bases left in between. CDR3 DNA sequence: TGTGCCAGCAGCACCCGGACAGAGTTGCCGGGGGCCAACGTCCTGACTTTC. This translates into CASSTRTELPGANVLTF.

The CDR3 protein is CASSSLARGTQYF. The CDR3 DNA reads TGTGCCAGCAGCTCCCTGGCCCGGGGGACCCAGTACTTC. The rearrangement uses TRBV7-2 and TRBJ2-5; possibly TRBD2 for D (5 bases). Germline V lookup: CDR1 SGHTA, CDR2 FQGNSA. The CDR3 runs 13 residues. The V end was cut by 4 bases, the J end by 7 bases, with 13 bases between.

The chain is built from TRBV7-6 and TRBJ2-7; D call uncertain. V gave up 2 bases and J gave up 8 bases, with 16 bases separating them. The CDR3 length is 14 residues. Germline CDR1 SGHVS, CDR2 FNYEAQ. CDR3 nucleotide sequence: TGTGCCAGCAGCTTATCCAGGACCCCCACCCAGCAGTACTTC. Its protein product is CASSLSRTPTQQYF.

The chain recombines TRBV10-3 with TRBJ2-1; 11 nucleotides match TRBD2. CDR3 length equals 20 residues. The ends lost 0 bases at V and 4 bases at J; junction bases unmatched: 14. Germline V gene lookup returns CDR1 ENHRY and CDR2 SYGVKD. CDR3 nucleotides: TGTGCCATCAGTGAGTCGAGGTCACCTAGCGGGAGGAGGGGATACAATGAGCAGTTCTTC. Its protein product is CAISESRSPSGRRGYNEQFF.

The CDR3 DNA is TGTGCCAGCAGCTTGACAGGGGCTGGAAACACCATATATTTT. This sequence encodes CASSLTGAGNTIYF. The J gene is TRBJ1-3, the V gene TRBV7-9, with TRBD1 matching 8 bases. From germline, CDR1 is SEHNR and CDR2 FQNEAQ (reference sequence). V shed 3 bases and J 2 bases; nucleotides not matched to a gene: 0. This CDR3 contains 14 residues.

V gene TRBV11-2 combines with J gene TRBJ1-5, with 10 bases fitting TRBD1. V trimming: 5 bases; J trimming: 4 bases; junction bases outside the gene matches: 11. The germline gives CDR1 SGHAT, CDR2 FQNNGV. This CDR3 region has 17 residues. CDR3 region: CASSRPGAGQGNQPQHF. As DNA, the CDR3 is TGTGCCAGCAGCCGTCCTGGAGCGGGACAGGGGAATCAGCCCCAGCATTTT.